This T cell receptor beta chain was identified in a study of read filtering for tumor transcriptome and immune sequencing. The germline V gene has CDR1 LNHNV and CDR2 YYDKDF (reference sequence). The CDR3 is 12 amino acids. V dropped 4 bases and J dropped 3 bases, with 6 bases sitting between them. The library was built from around 400 ng RNA with molecular barcoded adaptors for alpha/delta and beta/gamma chains. MiXCR, applied by TCRdb to the reads, yields one record per CDR3 protein. This sample carries about 50,000 distinct CDR3 sequences, 15% to 20% of them seen once, and the ten largest clones take around two fifths. This clonotype was picked up many times.

The sequence derives from a donor aged 40 or over with multiple myeloma. The material sequenced was a population of CD138-negative cells sorted from bone marrow. This rearrangement joins TRBV15 to TRBJ1-1; D not resolved. The CDR3 nucleotides read TGTGCCACCAGCACTAGTGACACTGAAGCTTTCTTT. Its protein product is CATSTSDTEAFF.